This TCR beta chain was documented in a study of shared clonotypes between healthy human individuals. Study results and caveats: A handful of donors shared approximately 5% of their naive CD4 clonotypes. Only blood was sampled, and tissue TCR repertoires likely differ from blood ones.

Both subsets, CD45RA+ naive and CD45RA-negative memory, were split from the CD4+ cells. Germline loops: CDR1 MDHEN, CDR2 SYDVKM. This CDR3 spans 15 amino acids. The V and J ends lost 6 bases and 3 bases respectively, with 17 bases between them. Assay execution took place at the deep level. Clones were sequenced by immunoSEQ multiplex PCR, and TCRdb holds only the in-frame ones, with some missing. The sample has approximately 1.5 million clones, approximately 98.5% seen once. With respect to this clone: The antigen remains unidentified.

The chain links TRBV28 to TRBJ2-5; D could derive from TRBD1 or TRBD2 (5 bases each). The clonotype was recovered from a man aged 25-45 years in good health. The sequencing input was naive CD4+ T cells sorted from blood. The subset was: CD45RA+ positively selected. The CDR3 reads CASSPDPGTEETQYF. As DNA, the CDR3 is TGTGCCAGCAGCCCGGACCCCGGGACGGAAGAGACCCAGTACTTC.